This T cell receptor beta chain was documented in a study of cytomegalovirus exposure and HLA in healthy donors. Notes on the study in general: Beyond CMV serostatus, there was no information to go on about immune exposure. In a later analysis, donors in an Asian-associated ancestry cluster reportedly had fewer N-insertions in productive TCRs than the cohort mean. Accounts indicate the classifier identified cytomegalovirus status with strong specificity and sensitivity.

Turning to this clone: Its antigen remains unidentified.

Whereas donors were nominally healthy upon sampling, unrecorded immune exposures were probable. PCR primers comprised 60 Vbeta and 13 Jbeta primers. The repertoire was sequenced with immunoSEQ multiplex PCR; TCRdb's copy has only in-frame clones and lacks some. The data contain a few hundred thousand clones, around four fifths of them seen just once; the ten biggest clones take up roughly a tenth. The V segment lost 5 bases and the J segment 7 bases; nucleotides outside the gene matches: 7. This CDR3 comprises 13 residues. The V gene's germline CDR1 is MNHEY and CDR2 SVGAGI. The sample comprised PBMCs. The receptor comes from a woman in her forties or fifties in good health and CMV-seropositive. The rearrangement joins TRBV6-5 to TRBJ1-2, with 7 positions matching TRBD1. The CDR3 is CASSTRRTGGYTF. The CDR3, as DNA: TGTGCCAGCAGTACTCGCCGGACAGGTGGCTACACCTTC.